This is a list of T cell receptor beta chains from one sample in a study of human T cells and chemical hapten exposure. TCRdb redid the calling of the RACE reads with MiXCR, one entry per CDR3 protein. The repertoire has under 200,000 distinct CDR3 sequences, nearly 30% of them found once; the top ten carry roughly 3%. The sample was whole blood, taken in connection with sensitization to the hapten diphenylcyclopropenone (DPC). The receptors were gathered from a woman in her 30s with alopecia areata. Some clones in this sample may be carry-over from other donors' samples. Each CDR3 is given with its conserved first and last residue. The order of the fields is V gene, clone size, CDR3 protein. Clone size appears in some rows only: once, few, many, or a class for an expanded clone.

V: TRBV2
size: NA
CDR3: CARMGGTGELFF

V: TRBV2
size: NA
CDR3: CASREGGGTEAFF

V: TRBV10-3
size: NA
CDR3: CAISPTGTLWTGELFF

V: TRBV20-1
size: NA
CDR3: CSASPVSSYNEQFF

V: TRBV20-1
size: NA
CDR3: CSARDVAGGGEQFF

V: TRBV6-2/TRBV6-3
size: few
CDR3: CASALGDGYTGELFF

V: TRBV29-1
size: NA
CDR3: CSVDRRQGTFKSYNEQFF

V: TRBV25-1
size: NA
CDR3: CASTGGGGGKLFF

V: TRBV28
size: NA
CDR3: CVSSTPREGSRGYTF

V: TRBV6-2/TRBV6-3
size: NA
CDR3: CATYTLTGAMWGTRSRGPYNEQFF

V: TRBV18
size: few
CDR3: CASSGGTVQETQYF

V: TRBV20-1
size: NA
CDR3: CSARDQSGYTETQYF

V: TRBV11-3
size: NA
CDR3: CASSSTGIGTGELFF

V: TRBV6-1
size: few
CDR3: CASRRANQGGEAFF

V: TRBV5-1
size: NA
CDR3: CASSFGQTGVYGYTF

V: TRBV28
size: once
CDR3: CASSFVATETQYF

V: TRBV4-2
size: few
CDR3: CASSQEHRNQPQHF

V: TRBV11-1
size: many
CDR3: CASSFEGARAAGELFF

V: TRBV11-2
size: NA
CDR3: CASSPGTSGRLETQYF

V: TRBV5-5
size: once
CDR3: CASSFEGASSNEQFF

V: TRBV10-3
size: NA
CDR3: CAISEEVGGHQDF

V: TRBV3-1
size: once
CDR3: CASSQTGLPTDTQYF

V: TRBV20-1
size: NA
CDR3: CSAPPRGGHTDTQYF

V: TRBV4-3
size: NA
CDR3: CASSQSTGADTQYF

V: TRBV5-4
size: once
CDR3: CASSSPTTMNTEAFF

V: TRBV24-1
size: NA
CDR3: CATTQGGRNQPQHF

V: TRBV12-3/TRBV12-4
size: NA
CDR3: CASSFPSEPQHF

V: TRBV5-1
size: few
CDR3: CASSTAQTVNTEAFF

V: TRBV20-1
size: NA
CDR3: CSAPYLAGGGVREQFF

V: TRBV11-1
size: NA
CDR3: CASSSTQGRIYEQYF

V: TRBV7-3
size: many
CDR3: CASSLTGTGDNYGYTF

V: TRBV19
size: NA
CDR3: CASTRGDGYTF

V: TRBV15
size: NA
CDR3: CATSREVGETQYF